Listed below are T cell receptor beta chains from one sample, sequenced in a study of T cell repertoires and HLA-DP antigens. Their cognate antigens are unknown. Assay: immunoSEQ multiplex PCR; the TCRdb copy retains only in-frame clones and omits some. The table lists around 90,000 clones, roughly 86% of them singletons. Sequenced sample: CD4+ T cells from PBMCs. These receptors all stem from a man in his fifties in good health and CMV-seronegative. The CDR3 runs from the conserved cysteine through the conserved F or W. Clone sizes are given selectively: once, few, many, or a class where the clone is expanded.

v_gene,j_gene,abundance,CDR3aa
TRBV27,TRBJ1-5,.,CASSLKGRTTNSNQPQHF
TRBV5-4,TRBJ2-4,.,CASSPTQGVNIQYF
TRBV7-6,TRBJ1-1,.,CASSPAGGVTEAFF
TRBV19,TRBJ2-1,.,CASSTGTRVGGEHEQFF
TRBV7-8,TRBJ2-7,.,CASSLGGGTYFSYEQYF
TRBV11-2,TRBJ2-5,.,CASSFSVETQYF
TRBV7-9,TRBJ2-3,.,CASSQDRISTDTQYF
TRBV7-9,TRBJ2-7,.,CASSPREESRSEQYF
TRBV7-9,TRBJ1-1,few,CASSPKHRVGTEAFF
TRBV6-6,TRBJ2-7,.,CASSYQGDNSYEQYF
TRBV5-1,TRBJ1-4,.,CASSSGTAVNEKLFF
TRBV7-2,TRBJ2-7,.,CASSPPRGGSGSLEQYF
TRBV10-3,TRBJ2-7,few,CAISASSGKDEQYF
TRBV10-3,TRBJ2-7,.,CAISGTGTGTYEQYF
TRBV5-1,TRBJ2-3,.,CASSSRGASTDTQYF
TRBV2,TRBJ1-5,.,CASRGDIYSNQPQHF
TRBV9,TRBJ1-1,.,CASSGQGQREAFF